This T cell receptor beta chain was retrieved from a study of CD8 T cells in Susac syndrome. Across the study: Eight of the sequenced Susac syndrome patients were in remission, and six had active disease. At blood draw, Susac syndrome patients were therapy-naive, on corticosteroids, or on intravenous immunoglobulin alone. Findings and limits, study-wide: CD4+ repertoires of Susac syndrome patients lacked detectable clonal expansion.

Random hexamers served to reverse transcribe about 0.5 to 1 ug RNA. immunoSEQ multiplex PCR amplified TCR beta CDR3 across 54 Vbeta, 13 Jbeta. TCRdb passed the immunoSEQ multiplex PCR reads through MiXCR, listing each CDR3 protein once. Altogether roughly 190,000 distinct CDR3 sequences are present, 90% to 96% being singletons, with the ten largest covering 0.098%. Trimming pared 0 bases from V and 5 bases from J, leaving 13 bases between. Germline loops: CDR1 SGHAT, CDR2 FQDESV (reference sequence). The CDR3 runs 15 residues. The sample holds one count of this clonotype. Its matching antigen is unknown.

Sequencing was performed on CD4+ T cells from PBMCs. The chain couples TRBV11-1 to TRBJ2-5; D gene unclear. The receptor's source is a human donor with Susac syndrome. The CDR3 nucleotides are TGTGCCAGCAGCTTAGCGTCGCCTTCCGGGGAGACCCAGTACTTC. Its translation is CASSLASPSGETQYF.